The 15 T cell receptor beta chains listed next were all sequenced from one sample in a study of shared clonotypes between healthy human individuals. The protocol was immunoSEQ multiplex PCR, while the TCRdb copy is restricted to in-frame clones and leaves out a portion. The sample comprises approximately 1,000,000 clones, 78% of which are singletons, and more than 0.5% rests with the top ten. The sequenced sample consisted of memory CD4+ T cells from PBMCs. Subset of the sample: CD45RA-negative fraction. The receptors originated from a man aged 18 to 35 in good health. Some clones in this sample may be carry-over from other donors' samples.

V gene TRBV11-2 combines with J gene TRBJ1-5; D possibly corresponds to TRBD1 (5 bases). The CDR3 length is 14 residues. Per the germline V gene, CDR1 is SGHAT and CDR2 is FQNNGV. V lost 3 bases and J lost 1, with 7 bases in between. In nucleotides, the CDR3 is TGTGCCAGCAGCTTCCGGGACAGCAATCAGCCCCAGCATTTT. Translating gives CASSFRDSNQPQHF.

The rearrangement uses TRBV5-4 and TRBJ2-5, with 7 bases fitting TRBD1. This CDR3 is 15 amino acids long. The germline V gene has CDR1 SGHNT and CDR2 YYREEE (reference sequence). V lost 3 bases, J lost 2 bases, and 7 bases stayed unmatched. In nucleotides, the CDR3 is TGTGCCAGCAGCTACAAAGTGACAGGGCAAGAGACCCAGTACTTC. Translated, it gives CASSYKVTGQETQYF.

Worth noting for this clone: The identical CDR3 is also encoded by other nucleotide sequences in the sample. The J gene is TRBJ2-1, the V gene TRBV5-1; TRBD2 matches 10 bases. V shed 1 base, J shed 0 bases, and the junction held 1 base outside the gene matches. The CDR3 is 16 amino acids. Looked up from germline, CDR1 is SGHRS and CDR2 is YFSETQ. For the CDR3, the DNA is TGCGCCAGCAGCTTGATAGCGGGAGGCTCCTACAATGAGCAGTTCTTC. Translating gives CASSLIAGGSYNEQFF.

In DNA form, the CDR3 reads TGCGCCAGCAGCTTGGCCGACCGTTCGGGGGCGAATGAAAAACTGTTTTTT. The encoded protein is CASSLADRSGANEKLFF. V gene TRBV5-1 combines with J gene TRBJ1-4; the D gene is possibly TRBD1 (6 bases). The CDR3 is 17 residues long. Deletions cut 0 bases from V and 5 bases from J, with 17 bases between. Germline V CDR1 and CDR2: SGHRS, YFSETQ.

The chain couples TRBV7-3 to TRBJ2-5; 7 nucleotides match TRBD1. V dropped 5 bases and J dropped 2; count of bases not matched to a gene: 2. CDR1 is SGHTA, CDR2 FQGTGA, per germline. The length of the CDR3 is 13 residues. CDR3 loop: CASSRQGQETQYF. DNA for the CDR3: TGTGCCAGCAGCCGACAGGGACAAGAGACCCAGTACTTC.

The chain combines TRBV2 with TRBJ2-2, with D uncertain. From germline, CDR1 is SNHLY and CDR2 FYNNEI. Trimming left V 4 bases short and J 4 bases short, with 7 bases between. The CDR3 sequence is 13 residues long. CDR3 bases: TGTGCCAGCAGTGTTTGGGTCACCGGGGAGCTGTTTTTT. The encoded protein is CASSVWVTGELFF.

This clone was seen only once. V and J are TRBV19 and TRBJ2-3, with D unresolved. With 1 base removed from V and 2 bases from J, the gap between germline ends came to 4 bases. In germline, CDR1 is LNHDA, CDR2 SQIVND (reference sequence). CDR3 size: 13 residues. CDR3 coding DNA: TGTGCCAGTAGTATAGCTATCACAGATACGCAGTATTTT. This encodes CASSIAITDTQYF.

The gene calls are TRBV28 and TRBJ1-1; 7 nucleotides match TRBD1. V trimming: 5 bases; J trimming: 7 bases; junction bases outside the gene matches: 19. Germline values: CDR1 MDHEN, CDR2 SYDVKM. The CDR3 is made up of 17 amino acids. The CDR3 DNA reads TGTGCCAGCAGTCCTCCCCGACCGGGACAGAACAATATTGAAGCTTTCTTT. Residues: CASSPPRPGQNNIEAFF.

V is TRBV5-1 and J is TRBJ1-1, with D unclear. This CDR3 contains 14 residues. Germline V gene sequence: CDR1 SGHRS, CDR2 YFSETQ. With 3 bases removed from V and 1 base from J, the gap between germline ends came to 10 bases. The CDR3 bases are TGCGCCAGCAGCTCATACCCGGGGAACACTGAAGCTTTCTTT. It is translated as CASSSYPGNTEAFF.

The genes are TRBV13 and TRBJ1-1, with a tentative D call TRBD1 (5 bases). From germline, CDR1 is PRHDT and CDR2 FYEKMQ (reference sequence). The CDR3 has 15 residues. Trimming stripped 5 bases from V and 3 bases from J, with 16 bases between. The CDR3 reads CASSPDGAGYTEAFF. In nucleotides, the CDR3 is TGTGCCAGCAGCCCAGATGGGGCAGGGTACACTGAAGCTTTCTTT.

V gene TRBV14 combines with J gene TRBJ2-5, with D perhaps matching TRBD1 or TRBD2 (5 bases each). CDR3 length: 18 residues. Germline V gives CDR1 SGHDN, CDR2 FVKESK. V dropped 5 bases and J dropped 1 base, with 23 bases sitting between them. The CDR3 here is CASSFSLRTKGPQETQYF. DNA for the CDR3: TGTGCCAGCAGCTTTTCCCTGCGCACCAAGGGACCCCAAGAGACCCAGTACTTC.

This clone was observed once. This CDR3 is also generated by other DNA sequences in the sample. The chain joins TRBV5-1 to TRBJ2-1, with TRBD2 matching 8 bases. This CDR3 region has 15 residues. The trim removed 0 bases at V and 4 bases at J, leaving 3 bases unmatched. The V gene's germline CDR1 is SGHRS and CDR2 YFSETQ. The CDR3 is CASSLGGRSYNEQFF. The CDR3 nucleotides are TGCGCCAGCAGCTTGGGCGGGAGGAGTTACAATGAGCAGTTCTTC.

This chain uses TRBV7-9 with TRBJ2-1; D unresolved. This CDR3 is built from 11 residues. Deletions cut 4 bases from V and 9 bases from J, with 7 bases between. Germline V gives CDR1 SEHNR, CDR2 FQNEAQ (reference sequence). DNA for the CDR3: TGTGCCAGCAGCTCGGACGGTGAGCAGTTCTTC. This translates into CASSSDGEQFF.

A single count supports this clone. The rearrangement joins TRBV25-1 to TRBJ2-3; 8 bases are shared with TRBD2. CDR3 length: 16 residues. V was clipped by 1 base and J by 1 base; unmatched bases: 4. Per germline, CDR1 MGHDK and CDR2 SYGVNS. In DNA, the CDR3 is TGTGCCAGCAGTGAATGGGAGACTAGCGGCACAGATACGCAGTATTTT. This sequence encodes CASSEWETSGTDTQYF.

The chain is built from TRBV19 and TRBJ2-1; weak D call: TRBD2 (6 bases). CDR3 length: 14 residues. With 11 bases removed from V and 4 bases from J, the gap between germline ends came to 18 bases. The germline V gene encodes CDR1 LNHDA and CDR2 SQIVND (reference sequence). The CDR3 region is CAAAKPGGYNEQFF. The CDR3, as DNA: TGTGCCGCTGCTAAGCCTGGGGGGTACAATGAGCAGTTCTTC.